A single sample gave rise to the 26 T cell receptor beta chains below, sequenced in a study of cytomegalovirus exposure and HLA in healthy donors. PCR used 60 Vbeta primers and 13 Jbeta primers. Sequenced by immunoSEQ multiplex PCR; TCRdb stores in-frame clones only, minus some. Here the sample spans some 150,000 clones, 70% to 90% being singletons. Material for sequencing was PBMCs. These receptors were collected from a man aged 50 or older in good health and CMV-seronegative.

The rearrangement joins TRBV7-2 to TRBJ1-4, with D unresolved. V was cut by 5 bases and J by 10 bases, with 20 bases left in between. CDR1 is SGHTA and CDR2 is FQGNSA in the germline V gene. The CDR3 runs to 15 residues. The CDR3 sequence is CASSRDRPLEGKLFF. CDR3 nucleotide sequence: TGTGCCAGCAGCAGAGACCGGCCTTTAGAGGGAAAACTGTTTTTT.

The chain joins TRBV7-2 to TRBJ1-3; D not resolved. This CDR3 is built from 14 residues. Germline-derived CDR1 and CDR2 are SGHTA and FQGNSA. Trimming pared 1 base from V and 4 bases from J, leaving 8 bases between. CDR3 in DNA: TGTGCCAGCAGCTTAGGCCGCAGAGGAAACACCATATATTTT. Translating it yields CASSLGRRGNTIYF.

The chain has TRBV11-1 and TRBJ2-7; TRBD2 matches 10 bases. The CDR3 covers 15 residues. Germline trimming cut 8 bases from V and 3 bases from J; bases unmatched to any gene: 10. Germline CDR1 SGHAT, CDR2 FQDESV (reference sequence). The DNA for the CDR3 is TGTGCCAGCGCCCCCGCTAGCGGGAGATTCTACGAGCAGTACTTC. Residues: CASAPASGRFYEQYF.

This clone occurred a few times. V is TRBV9 and J is TRBJ1-1; 8 bases fit TRBD1. CDR1 SGDLS and CDR2 YYNGEE come from the germline V gene. This CDR3 contains 16 residues. The V and J ends lost 3 bases and 0 bases, in that order; junction bases with no gene match: 7. The CDR3 here is CASSAQGASMNTEAFF. In DNA, the CDR3 is TGTGCCAGCAGCGCCCAGGGGGCCTCAATGAACACTGAAGCTTTCTTT.

The V gene is TRBV7-2, the J gene TRBJ1-2; D uncertain. The ends were cut back, 2 bases at V and 2 bases at J, with 9 bases in the middle. The CDR3 totals 14 residues. The germline gives CDR1 SGHTA, CDR2 FQGNSA. This chain's CDR3 is CASSLSPGNYGYTF. The CDR3 region has the DNA TGTGCCAGCAGCTTATCGCCCGGGAACTATGGCTACACCTTC.

The chain links TRBV6-1 to TRBJ2-7, with D perhaps TRBD2 (6 bases). The CDR3 has 14 amino acids. V lost 10 bases, J lost 1 base, and 17 bases lay in between. CDR1 is MNHNS and CDR2 is SASEGT in the germline V gene. The DNA for the CDR3 is TGTGCCACCCAGGGAGGACAAGGGTCCTACGAGCAGTACTTC. Translating gives CATQGGQGSYEQYF.

This clone occurred once. The chain combines TRBV4-1 with TRBJ1-5; 7 bases agree with TRBD1. Trimming at V came to 0 bases and at J to 4 bases, leaving 6 bases not matched to a gene. The CDR3 has 16 residues. Germline CDR1 MGHRA, CDR2 YSYEKL. The CDR3, as DNA: TGCGCCAGCAGCCAAGAGGCGACAGGGAGGAATCAGCCCCAGCATTTT. Residues: CASSQEATGRNQPQHF.

The CDR3 nucleotides are TGTGCCAGTAGTAAGGGGGAGAGTGTATACAATGAGCAGTTCTTC. Translating gives CASSKGESVYNEQFF. The gene calls are TRBV19 and TRBJ2-1, with a tentative D call TRBD1 (6 bases). From germline, CDR1 is LNHDA and CDR2 SQIVND (reference sequence). The V end lost 4 bases, the J end lost 4 bases, and 14 bases lay between the germline ends. The CDR3 totals 15 residues.

The chain recombines TRBV6-1 with TRBJ2-7; D gene ambiguous. Trimming left V 4 bases short and J 8 bases short, with 12 bases between. The CDR3 runs 12 residues. Germline lookup yields CDR1 MNHNS and CDR2 SASEGT. Written as DNA, the CDR3 is TGTGCCAGCAGTGGAACAATCATCCAGCAGTACTTC. Protein product: CASSGTIIQQYF.

The gene calls are TRBV30 and TRBJ1-3, with D uncertain. V was shortened by 5 bases and J by 8 bases, with 10 bases between the two germline ends. Germline assignment: CDR1 GTSNPN and CDR2 SVGIG (reference sequence). The CDR3 has 11 residues. DNA of the CDR3: TGTGCCTGGGCTGGCGGGGACACCATATATTTT. Translated: CAWAGGDTIYF.

The chain couples TRBV28 to TRBJ2-1; a weak D match, TRBD2 (6 bases). CDR3 length equals 15 residues. From germline, CDR1 is MDHEN and CDR2 SYDVKM. V lost 6 bases, J lost 0 bases, and 12 bases lay in between. CDR3 DNA sequence: TGTGCCAGCAGAGGCCTCGGGAGCTCCTACAATGAGCAGTTCTTC. Amino acids: CASRGLGSSYNEQFF.

The CDR3 protein is CASSQDSAGGSYEQYF. CDR3 nucleotide sequence: TGCGCCAGCAGCCAAGATTCGGCAGGGGGCTCCTACGAGCAGTACTTC. The chain links TRBV4-1 to TRBJ2-7, with 7 nucleotides matching TRBD1. J lost 0 bases, V lost 0 bases, and 5 bases had no gene match. The CDR3 covers 16 residues. Germline loops: CDR1 MGHRA, CDR2 YSYEKL.

The gene calls are TRBV28 and TRBJ1-2; 7 bases agree with TRBD1. With V trimmed by 6 bases and J by 4 bases, 14 bases remained unmatched. The CDR3 is made up of 16 amino acids. The germline V gene has CDR1 MDHEN and CDR2 SYDVKM. This chain's CDR3 is CASSTPQGEVSYGYTF. Written as DNA, the CDR3 is TGTGCCAGCAGCACTCCCCAGGGGGAGGTGTCCTATGGCTACACCTTC.

This chain connects TRBV28 to TRBJ2-3; no clear D. From germline, CDR1 is MDHEN and CDR2 SYDVKM. V dropped 1 base and J dropped 0 bases, with 11 bases sitting between them. CDR3 length equals 16 residues. CDR3 DNA sequence: TGTGCCAGCAGTTTATTGCGGTACTCTAGCACAGATACGCAGTATTTT. Encoded protein: CASSLLRYSSTDTQYF.

The chain has TRBV10-1 and TRBJ1-2, with a tentative D call TRBD1 (6 bases). The V end was cut by 9 bases, the J end by 2 bases, with 10 bases between. Germline V gene data show CDR1 as WNHNN and CDR2 as SYGVQD (reference sequence). This CDR3 contains 12 residues. The CDR3 loop is CARKTGNYGYTF. Here the CDR3 DNA reads TGCGCCAGAAAGACAGGAAACTATGGCTACACCTTC.

The rearrangement links TRBV2 to TRBJ2-2; 13 nucleotides agree with TRBD2. There are 17 residues in the CDR3. J lost 0 bases, V lost 5 bases, and 3 bases had no gene match. From germline, CDR1 is SNHLY and CDR2 FYNNEI. This CDR3 reads CASSSTSGGTNTGELFF. For the CDR3, the DNA is TGTGCCAGCAGTTCGACTAGCGGGGGGACGAACACCGGGGAGCTGTTTTTT.

The J gene is TRBJ1-2, the V gene TRBV9; D perhaps matches TRBD1 (5 bases). V shed 5 bases and J shed 1 base, with 21 bases lying between them. From germline, CDR1 is SGDLS and CDR2 YYNGEE. The CDR3 loop spans 17 amino acids. The CDR3 DNA is TGTGCCAGCAGTTCTAACAGGATCCTCACACTTAACTATGGCTACACCTTC. Protein sequence: CASSSNRILTLNYGYTF.

The chain joins TRBV5-1 to TRBJ2-1; a possible D gene is TRBD2 (5 bases). Deletions cut 4 bases from V and 7 bases from J, with 9 bases between. The CDR3 spans 12 residues. Germline V lookup: CDR1 SGHRS, CDR2 YFSETQ. The CDR3 loop reads CASSTTSNEQFF. Here the CDR3 DNA reads TGCGCCAGCAGCACCACTAGTAATGAGCAGTTCTTC.

A few counts support this clone. V is TRBV7-9 and J is TRBJ2-3, with D maybe TRBD2 (6 bases). Looked up from germline, CDR1 is SEHNR and CDR2 is FQNEAQ (reference sequence). The CDR3 sequence is 15 residues long. V was clipped by 5 bases and J by 1 base, with 13 bases between them. The CDR3 region has the DNA TGTGCCAGCAGCCAGGGACTCCAGGGCACAGATACGCAGTATTTT. Translated: CASSQGLQGTDTQYF. Filled out from reference TRBV7-9 and TRBJ2-3, the complete variable domain reads DTGVSQNPRHKITKRGQNVTFRCDPISEHNRLYWYRQTLGQGPEFLTYFQNEAQLEKSRLLSDRFSAERPKGSFSTLEIQRTEQGDSAMYLCASSQGLQGTDTQYFGPGTRLTVL.

J is TRBJ2-1 and V is TRBV27; 8 bases agree with TRBD1. V trimming: 5 bases; J trimming: 10 bases; junction bases outside the gene matches: 7. The CDR3 has 13 amino acids. Germline CDR1 and CDR2: MNHEY and SMNVEV (reference sequence). The CDR3 nucleotides are TGTGCCAGCAGTAGATCAGGGGGCTCCGAGCAGTTCTTC. Protein: CASSRSGGSEQFF.

The chain uses TRBV5-1 and TRBJ1-6; 9 positions match TRBD1. CDR3 length: 16 residues. CDR1 is SGHRS, CDR2 YFSETQ, per germline. Trimming cost V 4 bases and J 14 bases; bases outside gene matches: 16. The CDR3 DNA follows: TGCGCCAGCAGCCCGGGACAGGGTCGAGAATTGTTGGCCCTCCACTTT. This gives the protein CASSPGQGRELLALHF.

The chain employs TRBV4-1 and TRBJ2-1; TRBD2 might be the D (6 bases). CDR1 MGHRA and CDR2 YSYEKL come from the germline V gene. Trimming left V 0 bases short and J 7 bases short, with 19 bases between. The CDR3 runs 17 residues. The CDR3 loop is CASSQEPKLAYGNEQFF. CDR3 in DNA: TGCGCCAGCAGCCAAGAGCCGAAACTAGCATATGGGAATGAGCAGTTCTTC.

This rearrangement joins TRBV28 to TRBJ2-7, with 8 bases matching TRBD1. The length of the CDR3 is 17 residues. The germline V gene encodes CDR1 MDHEN and CDR2 SYDVKM. Trimming removed 4 bases from V and 3 bases from J; junction bases left unmatched: 14. The CDR3 coding sequence is TGTGCCAGCAGTTGGGGAGCCGCCGGACAGGGATACTACGAGCAGTACTTC. It translates to CASSWGAAGQGYYEQYF.

V is TRBV10-3 and J is TRBJ1-6, with D hard to call. This CDR3 comprises 13 residues. Trimming stripped 0 bases from V and 7 bases from J, with 4 bases between. Germline-derived CDR1 and CDR2 are ENHRY and SYGVKD. CDR3 in DNA: TGTGCCATCAGTGAGTCAGAGAATTCACCCCTCCACTTT. It encodes CAISESENSPLHF.

The rearrangement joins TRBV5-1 to TRBJ2-2; D perhaps matches TRBD1 (6 bases). Trimming took 4 bases from V and 5 from J, leaving 18 bases between them. CDR3 size: 16 residues. Germline V gene data show CDR1 as SGHRS and CDR2 as YFSETQ. The CDR3 nucleotides are TGCGCCAGCAGCCTCCGGGACGCGCAGGGGACCGGGGAGCTGTTTTTT. Amino acids: CASSLRDAQGTGELFF. Filled out from reference TRBV5-1 and TRBJ2-2, the complete variable domain reads KAGVTQTPRYLIKTRGQQVTLSCSPISGHRSVSWYQQTPGQGLQFLFEYFSETQRNKGNFPGRFSGRQFSNSRSEMNVSTLELGDSALYLCASSLRDAQGTGELFFGEGSRLTVL.

This clone occurred once. CDR3 DNA: TGTGCCAGCAGCTTCTTGCGGGAGGAAACCGGGGAGCTGTTTTTT. Translated: CASSFLREETGELFF. This chain connects TRBV9 to TRBJ2-2; TRBD2 matches at 8 bases. In germline, CDR1 is SGDLS, CDR2 YYNGEE. This CDR3 has 15 residues. V lost 4 bases and J lost 5; bases outside the gene matches: 7.